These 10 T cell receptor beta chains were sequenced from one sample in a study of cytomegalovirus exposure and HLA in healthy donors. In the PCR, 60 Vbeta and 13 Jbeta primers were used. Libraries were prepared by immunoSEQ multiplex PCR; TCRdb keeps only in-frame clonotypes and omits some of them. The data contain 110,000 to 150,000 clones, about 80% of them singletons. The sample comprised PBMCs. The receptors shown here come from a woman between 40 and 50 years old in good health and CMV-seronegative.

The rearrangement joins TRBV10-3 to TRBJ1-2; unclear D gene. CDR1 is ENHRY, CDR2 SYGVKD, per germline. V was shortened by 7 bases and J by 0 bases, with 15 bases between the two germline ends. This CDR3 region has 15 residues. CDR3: CAIISVVGTNYGYTF. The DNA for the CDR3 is TGTGCCATCATCTCGGTGGTGGGCACTAACTATGGCTACACCTTC.

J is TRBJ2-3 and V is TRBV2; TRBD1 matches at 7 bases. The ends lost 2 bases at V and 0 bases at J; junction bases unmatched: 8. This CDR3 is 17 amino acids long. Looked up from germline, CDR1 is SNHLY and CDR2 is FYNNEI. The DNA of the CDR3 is TGTGCCAGCAGTGAAAGGGGGACAGTTCTTAGCACAGATACGCAGTATTTT. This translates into CASSERGTVLSTDTQYF.

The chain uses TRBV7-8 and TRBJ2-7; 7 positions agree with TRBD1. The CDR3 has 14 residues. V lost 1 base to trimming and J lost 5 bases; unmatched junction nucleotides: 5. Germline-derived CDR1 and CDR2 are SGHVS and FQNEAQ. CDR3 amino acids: CASSLESGGDEQYF. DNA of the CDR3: TGTGCCAGCAGCTTAGAATCAGGGGGAGACGAGCAGTACTTC.

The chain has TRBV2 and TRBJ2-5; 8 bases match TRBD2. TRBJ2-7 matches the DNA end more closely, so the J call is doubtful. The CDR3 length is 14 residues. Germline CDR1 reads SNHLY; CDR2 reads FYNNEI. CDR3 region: CASSKTSGTYEQYF. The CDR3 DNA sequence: TGTGCCAGCAGTAAAACTAGCGGCACCTACGAGCAGTACTTC.

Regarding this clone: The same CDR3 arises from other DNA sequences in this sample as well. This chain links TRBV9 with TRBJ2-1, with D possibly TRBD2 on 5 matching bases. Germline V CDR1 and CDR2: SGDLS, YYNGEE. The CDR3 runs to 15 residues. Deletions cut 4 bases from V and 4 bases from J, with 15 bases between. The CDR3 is CASSQSIGGYNEQFF. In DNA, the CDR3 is TGTGCCAGCAGCCAAAGCATTGGAGGATACAATGAGCAGTTCTTC.

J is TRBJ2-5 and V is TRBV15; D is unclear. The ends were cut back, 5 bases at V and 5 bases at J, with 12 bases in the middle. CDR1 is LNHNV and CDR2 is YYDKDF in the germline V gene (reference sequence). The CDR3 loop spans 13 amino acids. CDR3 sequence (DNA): TGTGCCACCAGCCGGCGGTCCGAGGAGACCCAGTACTTC. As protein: CATSRRSEETQYF.

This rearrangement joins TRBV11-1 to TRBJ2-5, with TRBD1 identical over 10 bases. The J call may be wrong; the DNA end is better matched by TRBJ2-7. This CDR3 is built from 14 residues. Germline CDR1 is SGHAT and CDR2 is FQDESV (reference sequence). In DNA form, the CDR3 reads TGTGCCAGCAGCTTACGGACAGGGGGTTACGAGCAGTACTTC. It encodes CASSLRTGGYEQYF.

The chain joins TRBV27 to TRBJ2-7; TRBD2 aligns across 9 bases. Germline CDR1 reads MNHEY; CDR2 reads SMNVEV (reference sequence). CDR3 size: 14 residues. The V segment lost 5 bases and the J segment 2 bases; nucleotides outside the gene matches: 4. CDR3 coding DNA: TGTGCCAGCAGTGGCGCGGGAGGGCCCTACGAGCAGTACTTC. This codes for CASSGAGGPYEQYF.

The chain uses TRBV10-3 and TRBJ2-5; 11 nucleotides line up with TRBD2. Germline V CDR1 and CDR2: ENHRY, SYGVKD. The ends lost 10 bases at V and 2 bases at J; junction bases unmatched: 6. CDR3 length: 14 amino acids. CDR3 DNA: TGTGCCACCTCTAGCGGGAGGACTCAAGAGACCCAGTACTTC. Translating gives CATSSGRTQETQYF.

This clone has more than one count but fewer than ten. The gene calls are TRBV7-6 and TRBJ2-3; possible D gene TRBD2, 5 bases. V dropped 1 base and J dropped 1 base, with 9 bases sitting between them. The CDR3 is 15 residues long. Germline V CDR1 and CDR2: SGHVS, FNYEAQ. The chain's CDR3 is CASSLVPGGTDTQYF. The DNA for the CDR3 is TGTGCCAGCAGCTTAGTCCCCGGGGGCACAGATACGCAGTATTTT.